This TCR beta chain was documented in a study of shared T cell receptors in the human thymus. Method: immunoSEQ multiplex PCR; TCRdb's copy keeps in-frame clones and lacks some. The sample holds just under 550,000 clones, around 78% seen once. The CDR3 is 13 amino acids. Trimming pared 3 bases from V and 6 bases from J, leaving 11 bases between. CDR1 MDHEN and CDR2 SYDVKM come from the germline V gene. The same data also went into a second study, on human thymus T cells. That study adds: Surgeons resected thymus tissue during corrective heart surgery. Highly overlapping thymic repertoires among unrelated individuals were reported in related research.

The chain couples TRBV28 to TRBJ1-2; tentatively, D is TRBD1 (5 bases). The TCR originated in a boy in the first two years of life with a congenital heart defect. The sample consisted of thymocytes. CDR3 in DNA: TGTGCCAGCAGTTTGGGAGGGACGAATGGCTACACCTTC. Translated: CASSLGGTNGYTF.